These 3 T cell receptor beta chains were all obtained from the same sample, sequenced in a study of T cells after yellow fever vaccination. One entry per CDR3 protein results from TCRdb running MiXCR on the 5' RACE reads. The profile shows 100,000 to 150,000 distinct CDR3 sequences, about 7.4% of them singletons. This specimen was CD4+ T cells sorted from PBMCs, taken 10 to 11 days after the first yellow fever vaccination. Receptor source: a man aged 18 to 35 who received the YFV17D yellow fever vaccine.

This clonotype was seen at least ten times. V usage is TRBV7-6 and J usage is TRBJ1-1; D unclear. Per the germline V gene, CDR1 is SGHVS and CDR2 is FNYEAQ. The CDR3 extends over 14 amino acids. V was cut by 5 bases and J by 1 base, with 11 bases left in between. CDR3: CASSKFQGNTEAFF. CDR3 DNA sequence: TGTGCCAGCAGCAAATTCCAAGGGAACACTGAAGCTTTCTTT.

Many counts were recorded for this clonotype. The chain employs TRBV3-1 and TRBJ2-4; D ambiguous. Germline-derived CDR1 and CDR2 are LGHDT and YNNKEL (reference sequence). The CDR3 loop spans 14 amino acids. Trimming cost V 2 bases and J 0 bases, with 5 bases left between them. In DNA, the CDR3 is TGTGCCAGCAGCCAACGCGAAGCCAAAAACATTCAGTACTTC. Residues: CASSQREAKNIQYF.

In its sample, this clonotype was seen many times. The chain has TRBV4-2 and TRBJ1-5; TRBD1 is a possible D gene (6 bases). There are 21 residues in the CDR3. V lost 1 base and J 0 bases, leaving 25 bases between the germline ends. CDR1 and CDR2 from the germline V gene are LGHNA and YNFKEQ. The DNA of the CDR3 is TGTGCCAGCAGCCAAGCCTGGGACAACTGGGTACCGGGGAGTAGCAATCAGCCCCAGCATTTT. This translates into CASSQAWDNWVPGSSNQPQHF.